This is a list of T cell receptor beta chains from one sample in a study of CD8+CD57+ T cells in acquired aplastic anemia. TCRdb re-analysed the reads in MiXCR, keeping a single row per CDR3 protein. The data show more than 100,000 distinct CDR3 sequences, with around two fifths seen just once and 8.4% held by the top ten. Sequencing was carried out using sorted CD4+, CD8+, or CD8+CD57+ T cells (not recorded which) from PBMCs. All receptors come from a human donor in good health, serving as a control. Each CDR3 is given with its conserved first and last residue. The D gene is left open where the match is weak. Clone size is given for some rows only: seen once, a few or many times, or a class if the clone is expanded.

D gene | J gene | clone size | V gene | CDR3 DNA | CDR3 protein
. | TRBJ1-1 | few | TRBV6-5 | TGTGCCAGCAGTTATAGGAGGTTTGACACTGAAGCTTTCTTT | CASSYRRFDTEAFF
. | TRBJ2-5 | many | TRBV7-7 | TGTGCCAGCAGCCCTCTAGGTGGGGACGGGCAAGAGACCCAGTACTTC | CASSPLGGDGQETQYF
TRBD1 | TRBJ2-7 | . | TRBV25-1 | TGTGCCAGCAGTAGGTCCCCGGGACAGGGGGACTACGAGCAGTACTTC | CASSRSPGQGDYEQYF
. | TRBJ2-4 | few | TRBV6-2/TRBV6-3 | TGTGCCAGCAGTTACTCCACCGACGCTCCGTACTTC | CASSYSTDAPYF
TRBD1 | TRBJ2-7 | . | TRBV10-1 | TGCGCCAGCAGTGGCGGACAGGGAAAACACGAGCAGTACTTC | CASSGGQGKHEQYF
TRBD2 | TRBJ2-7 | . | TRBV2 | TGTGCCAGCAGTGAGGCTAGCGGGGGAGAGCAGTACTTC | CASSEASGGEQYF
. | TRBJ2-5 | many | TRBV9 | TGTGCCAGCAGCGAAGGGACTGCGGGTGAGACCCAGTACTTC | CASSEGTAGETQYF
. | TRBJ1-4 | many | TRBV11-2 | TGTGCCAGCAGCTTAGACACAGGTCGAAGTGAAAAACTGTTTTTT | CASSLDTGRSEKLFF
TRBD1 | TRBJ1-3 | many | TRBV19 | TGTGCCAGTGGCAGGGGGCATACTGGAAACACCATATATTTT | CASGRGHTGNTIYF
. | TRBJ1-2 | few | TRBV30 | TGTGCCTGGACCCCAGGGCAGTACTATGGCTACACCTTC | CAWTPGQYYGYTF
TRBD1 | TRBJ1-5 | . | TRBV5-5 | TGTGCCAGCAGCTTGAGCGGACAGGGTAATCAGCCCCAGCATTTT | CASSLSGQGNQPQHF
. | TRBJ1-6 | . | TRBV4-3 | TGCGCCAGCAGCCAAGATCCCCAGGGGCGTGATTCACCCCTCCACTTT | CASSQDPQGRDSPLHF
. | TRBJ2-7 | . | TRBV5-1 | TGCGCCAGCAGCTCGAAGGGACGGGGTACCTACGAGCAGTACTTC | CASSSKGRGTYEQYF
. | TRBJ2-1 | many | TRBV15 | TGTGCCACCAGCGCTAACTACGTACGCCACAATGAGCAGTTCTTC | CATSANYVRHNEQFF
. | TRBJ1-2 | . | TRBV19 | TGTGCCAGTAGCCGGGCTGGCTATGGCTACACCTTC | CASSRAGYGYTF
. | TRBJ2-3 | . | TRBV25-1 | TGTGCCAGCAGTGAATATAGAAGCACAGATACGCAGTATTTT | CASSEYRSTDTQYF
. | TRBJ2-3 | . | TRBV29-1 | TGCAGCGTTCATGGACAGTACACAGATACGCAGTATTTT | CSVHGQYTDTQYF
TRBD2 | TRBJ2-7 | . | TRBV24-1 | TGTGCCACCGAGGGACTAGCCACCTACGAGCAGTACTTC | CATEGLATYEQYF
. | TRBJ2-3 | many | TRBV24-1 | TGTGCCACCAGTGAAACAATTGGGGGTACGCAGTATTTT | CATSETIGGTQYF
. | TRBJ1-6 | . | TRBV5-6 | TGTGCCAGCAGCTTGGGTACAGGGCAATCACCCCTCCACTTT | CASSLGTGQSPLHF
. | TRBJ2-3 | . | TRBV7-8 | TGTGCTTCCAAGCAGGATCGGGGCACAGATACGCAGTATTTC | CASKQDRGTDTQYF
TRBD1 | TRBJ1-6 | . | TRBV30 | TGTGCCTGGAGTGTACGCGGACAGGGGGATTCACCCCTCCACTTT | CAWSVRGQGDSPLHF
TRBD1 | TRBJ1-1 | . | TRBV20-1 | TGCAGTGCTAGGGACACCGGGACAGCGAACACTGAAGCTTTCTTT | CSARDTGTANTEAFF
TRBD1 | TRBJ2-7 | . | TRBV7-8 | TGTGCCAGCAGGAAGACAGGGGGCTCGACCTACGAGCAGTACTTC | CASRKTGGSTYEQYF
TRBD1 | TRBJ1-1 | . | TRBV19 | TGTGCCTGCCAGACAGGGGCGTACACTGAAGCTTTCTTT | CACQTGAYTEAFF
TRBD2 | TRBJ2-1 | . | TRBV11-2 | TGTGCCAGCAGCCACGGACTAGCGCGGGAGTGGGAGCAGTTCTTC | CASSHGLAREWEQFF
. | TRBJ2-7 | many | TRBV5-5 | TGTGCCAGCAGCTTGGAACTAAATTCCTACGAGCAGTACTTC | CASSLELNSYEQYF
. | TRBJ1-6 | many | TRBV18 | TGTGCCAGCTCTCTTCGGGCAGGCGAAAATTCACCCCTCCACTTT | CASSLRAGENSPLHF
TRBD1 | TRBJ2-7 | . | TRBV5-1 | TGCGCCAGCAGCACCGGACAGGGCGTTGGCTACGAGCAGTACTTC | CASSTGQGVGYEQYF